What follows are 13 T cell receptor beta chains derived from one specimen sequenced in a study of T cell repertoires in cytomegalovirus infection. From the reads, TCRdb called clonotypes with MiXCR, one entry per CDR3 protein. The data show approximately 500,000 distinct CDR3 sequences, around 11% seen once. Material for sequencing was PBMCs. The source is a human donor in good health (CMV status not recorded). Some clones in this sample may be carry-over from other donors' samples.

There are a few counts of this clonotype. This rearrangement joins TRBV29-1 to TRBJ2-3; D assignment may be TRBD1 or TRBD2 (6 bases each). CDR3 length equals 13 residues. CDR1 and CDR2 from the germline V gene are SQVTM and ANQGSEA. The ends were cut back, 5 bases at V and 6 bases at J, with 15 bases in the middle. In nucleotides, the CDR3 is TGCAGCGTTACAGGGTCAGGGAGGGATACGCAGTATTTT. Translated: CSVTGSGRDTQYF.

Turning to this clonotype: This could be a read error, since a much larger clone is one nucleotide away. This chain links TRBV7-9 with TRBJ2-3; 9 bases line up with TRBD1. Unmatched junction bases numbered 6, after V lost 5 bases and J lost 6 bases. The germline V gene has CDR1 SEHNR and CDR2 FQNEAQ (reference sequence). This CDR3 is built from 14 residues. CDR3 sequence: CASSPETGGDTQYF. Here the CDR3 DNA reads TGTGCCAGCAGCCCCGAGACAGGGGGGGATACGCAGTATTTT.

This clonotype has ten or more counts. This rearrangement joins TRBV4-2 to TRBJ1-5, with D possibly being TRBD1 (6 bases). This CDR3 has 17 residues. Trimming removed 4 bases from V and 0 bases from J, with 16 bases in between. CDR1 is LGHNA and CDR2 is YNFKEQ in the germline V gene. The CDR3 protein is CASSPEGGQDSNQPQHF. CDR3 bases: TGTGCCAGCAGCCCCGAGGGGGGGCAGGATAGCAATCAGCCCCAGCATTTT.

The sample holds many counts of this clonotype. This chain joins TRBV7-3 and TRBJ2-3; D is unclear. V lost 2 bases, J lost 4 bases, and 10 bases lay in between. The CDR3 loop spans 14 amino acids. Germline values: CDR1 SGHTA, CDR2 FQGTGA. The CDR3 DNA follows: TGTGCCAGCAGCTTAGGAGTTGGGCCAGATACGCAGTATTTT. Its protein is CASSLGVGPDTQYF. The whole variable domain, filled in from reference TRBV7-3 and TRBJ2-3, reads GAGVSQTPSNKVTEKGKYVELRCDPISGHTALYWYRQSLGQGPEFLIYFQGTGAADDSGLPNDRFFAVRPEGSVSTLKIQRTERGDSAVYLCASSLGVGPDTQYFGPGTRLTVL.

This clonotype was counted many times. The rearrangement links TRBV12-3 or TRBV12-4 to TRBJ1-1, with a weak D call TRBD1 (5 bases). V shed 4 bases and J shed 5 bases, with 11 bases lying between them. This CDR3 contains 13 residues. This CDR3 is CASSSSGFTEAFF. The CDR3 bases are TGTGCCAGCAGTTCCTCAGGGTTTACTGAAGCTTTCTTT.

This clonotype has ten or more counts. V usage is TRBV28 and J usage is TRBJ2-5; tentative D call: TRBD2 (5 bases). Trimming removed 8 bases at V and 2 bases at J, with 6 bases between. Germline CDR1 and CDR2: MDHEN and SYDVKM. The CDR3 has 11 residues. As DNA, the CDR3 is TGTGCCAGCCGGGGTCAAGAGACCCAGTACTTC. Amino acids: CASRGQETQYF.

The sample holds many counts of this clonotype. CDR3 amino acids: CASSLLQGDTIYF. The CDR3, as DNA: TGTGCCAGCAGTTTACTACAGGGTGACACCATATATTTT. V usage is TRBV28 and J usage is TRBJ1-3; perhaps TRBD1 as D (6 bases). The CDR3 has 13 amino acids. Trimming left V 2 bases short and J 8 bases short, with 10 bases between. Germline CDR1 is MDHEN and CDR2 is SYDVKM.

A few counts support this clonotype. The CDR3 sequence is CASRPWKGSTREQYF. The CDR3 nucleotides are TGTGCCAGTAGGCCCTGGAAGGGATCGACTCGCGAGCAGTACTTC. This sequence joins TRBV19 and TRBJ2-7; the D is unclear. Looked up from germline, CDR1 is LNHDA and CDR2 is SQIVND (reference sequence). The CDR3 covers 15 residues. V lost 6 bases and J lost 6, with 21 bases in between.

This clonotype was picked up a small number of times. This chain links TRBV28 with TRBJ2-7; D gene unclear. Trimming removed 3 bases from V and 0 bases from J, with 18 bases in between. CDR3 length equals 17 residues. Germline V CDR1 and CDR2: MDHEN, SYDVKM. CDR3 amino acids: CASSFPNYNSHSYEQYF. DNA of the CDR3: TGTGCCAGCAGTTTCCCCAATTATAACAGCCACTCCTACGAGCAGTACTTC. Full variable domain (remainder filled in from reference TRBV28 and TRBJ2-7): DVKVTQSSRYLVKRTGEKVFLECVQDMDHENMFWYRQDPGLGLRLIYFSYDVKMKEKGDIPEGYSVSREKKERFSLILESASTNQTSMYLCASSFPNYNSHSYEQYFGPGTRLTVT.

The sample holds many counts of this clonotype. V is TRBV11-2 and J is TRBJ2-5, with TRBD2 matching over 11 bases. The CDR3 is 17 amino acids. V lost 2 bases and J lost 4; bases outside the gene matches: 9. Germline V lookup: CDR1 SGHAT, CDR2 FQNNGV. Here the CDR3 DNA reads TGTGCCAGCAGCTTAAGGGGGCTAGCGGGAGGTGGAGAGACCCAGTACTTC. It yields the protein CASSLRGLAGGGETQYF. Full variable domain (missing parts from reference TRBV11-2 and TRBJ2-5): EAGVAQSPRYKIIEKRQSVAFWCNPISGHATLYWYQQILGQGPKLLIQFQNNGVVDDSQLPKDRFSAERLKGVDSTLKIQPAKLEDSAVYLCASSLRGLAGGGETQYFGPGTRLLVL.

This clonotype was picked up a small number of times. The CDR3 reads CACWDGGTEAFF. The CDR3 DNA reads as TGTGCCTGCTGGGACGGTGGCACTGAAGCTTTCTTT. The chain carries TRBV6-1 and TRBJ1-1; D is perhaps TRBD1 (5 bases). The CDR3 runs to 12 residues. Germline CDR1 reads MNHNS; CDR2 reads SASEGT. Trimming left V 11 bases short and J 4 bases short, with 14 bases between.

This clonotype has more than one count but fewer than ten. The chain combines TRBV5-5 with TRBJ2-7, with D perhaps matching TRBD2 (6 bases). Germline V gene lookup returns CDR1 SGHKS and CDR2 YYEKEE (reference sequence). There are 15 residues in the CDR3. V lost 3 bases, J lost 2 bases, and 15 bases lay in between. This CDR3 is CASSWDSSGPYEQYF. The CDR3 DNA follows: TGTGCCAGCAGCTGGGACTCGTCGGGACCCTACGAGCAGTACTTC. Full variable domain (rest looked up from reference TRBV5-5 and TRBJ2-7): DAGVTQSPTHLIKTRGQQVTLRCSPISGHKSVSWYQQVLGQGPQFIFQYYEKEERGRGNFPDRFSARQFPNYSSELNVNALLLGDSALYLCASSWDSSGPYEQYFGPGTRLTVT.

This clonotype was detected many times. This chain uses TRBV7-9 with TRBJ2-3, with unresolved D. V shed 5 bases and J shed 6 bases, with 18 bases lying between them. Germline assignment: CDR1 SEHNR and CDR2 FQNEAQ (reference sequence). The CDR3 sequence is 15 residues long. CDR3: CASSPPGTRRDTQYF. CDR3 DNA: TGTGCCAGCAGCCCACCCGGAACCCGGCGGGATACGCAGTATTTT.